Listed below are T cell receptor beta chains from one sample, sequenced in a study of control samples from healthy donors and cancer patients. Sequenced by immunoSEQ multiplex PCR; TCRdb stores in-frame clones only, minus some. The profile covers over 50,000 clones, with about four fifths appearing a single time and 10% taken by the ten largest. Sequencing used blood. These TCRs come from a man in his 70s in good health. Both conserved end residues are part of each CDR3. Each record gives: clone size, D gene, V gene, J gene, CDR3 DNA, CDR3 protein. The D gene is left open where the match is weak. The listing skips clone size in some rows; elsewhere it reads once, few, many or a size class.

-	-	TRBV19	TRBJ1-2	TGTGCCAGTAGTGAAACCTCCGGGACCTCCTATGGCTACACCTTC	CASSETSGTSYGYTF
-	TRBD2	TRBV9	TRBJ2-7	TGTGCCAGCAGCCCACTAGGACTAGCGGGAGGTGACGAGCAGTACTTC	CASSPLGLAGGDEQYF
-	-	TRBV5-5	TRBJ2-3	TGTGCCAGCAGCGTCCGGGACCCCACAGATACGCAGTATTTT	CASSVRDPTDTQYF
medium-sized	-	TRBV30	TRBJ1-1	TGTGCCTGGAGTTGGGGAATCGACAGCAACACTGAAGCTTTCTTT	CAWSWGIDSNTEAFF
-	-	TRBV7-9	TRBJ1-6	TGTGCCAGCAGCTTAGTGGCCAGAGATAATTCACCCCTCCACTTT	CASSLVARDNSPLHF
-	TRBD1	TRBV4-1	TRBJ2-5	TGCGCCAGCAGCCAACCCTTAGGGGGCGAGACCCAGTACTTC	CASSQPLGGETQYF
-	TRBD1	TRBV5-6	TRBJ2-7	TGTGCCAGCAGCTTACTTAACAGGGGTTACGAGCAGTACTTC	CASSLLNRGYEQYF
-	-	TRBV1	TRBJ2-7	TGCACCAGCAGCCAAGACCCCTCGAGCGGGGGTTGGTGGGAGTCTTACGAGCAGTACTTC	CTSSQDPSSGGWWESYEQYF
-	TRBD1	TRBV28	TRBJ1-1	TGTGCCAGCAGTCCCGGGACAGGGGACACTGAAGCTTTCTTT	CASSPGTGDTEAFF
-	-	TRBV14	TRBJ2-3	TGTGCCAGCAGCCAATTATGGTTTAATACGCAGTATTTT	CASSQLWFNTQYF
few	-	TRBV4-2	TRBJ2-2	TGTGCCAGCAGCCAAGATATAACCACCGGGGAGCTGTTTTTT	CASSQDITTGELFF
-	-	TRBV5-1	TRBJ1-1	TGCGCCAGCAGTCCTCAGGGGACCCTCAGCTTCTTT	CASSPQGTLSFF
-	-	TRBV19	TRBJ1-1	TGTGCCAGTCGGTTCTCTTTGAACACTGAAGCTTTCTTT	CASRFSLNTEAFF
-	-	TRBV29-1	TRBJ1-2	TGCAGCGTATTGACACCATTCTATGGCTACACCTTC	CSVLTPFYGYTF
-	TRBD2	TRBV9	TRBJ2-1	TGTGCCAGCAGCGTAGGCACTAGCGGGACCTGGGATGAGCAGTTCTTC	CASSVGTSGTWDEQFF
-	-	TRBV3-1/TRBV3-2	TRBJ2-6	TGTGCCAGCAGCCCCTCGGTGGGGGCCAACGTCCTGACTTTC	CASSPSVGANVLTF
-	-	TRBV19	TRBJ2-7	TGTGCCAGTAGTAGCGGTGGAGGGGTCTTCTACGAGCAGTACTTC	CASSSGGGVFYEQYF
-	-	TRBV2	TRBJ2-1	TGTGCCAGCAGGCCAAGGGGGAGTACGTACAATGAGCAGTTCTTC	CASRPRGSTYNEQFF
-	TRBD1	TRBV2	TRBJ2-7	TGTGCCAGCAGTTTGGGACAGTCCTCCTACGAGCAGTACTTC	CASSLGQSSYEQYF
-	-	TRBV9	TRBJ1-3	TGTGCCAGCAGCGTTACTGGAAACACCATATATTTT	CASSVTGNTIYF
-	-	TRBV24-1	TRBJ1-6	TGTGCCACCAGGCTCAGGGTAGGGAATTCACCCCTCCACTTT	CATRLRVGNSPLHF
-	TRBD2	TRBV3-1/TRBV3-2	TRBJ2-1	TGTGCCAGCAGCCGCCACCTAGCGGGAGTAACGAATGAGCAGTTCTTC	CASSRHLAGVTNEQFF
-	TRBD1	TRBV5-1	TRBJ1-3	TGCGCCAGCAGCTTCCTCGGGACAGGGATTGGAAACACCATATATTTT	CASSFLGTGIGNTIYF
-	-	TRBV29-1	TRBJ1-2	TGCATCGCAAGGGCTAACTATGGCTACACCTTC	CIARANYGYTF
-	-	TRBV7-8	TRBJ1-1	TGTGCCAGCAGCTTACAGGTGAACATGAACACTGAAGCTTTCTTT	CASSLQVNMNTEAFF
few	-	TRBV6-1	TRBJ2-3	TGTGCCAGCAGTGAAGCTCCCATGCCCGGGCGGTCTAGCACAGATACGCAGTATTTT	CASSEAPMPGRSSTDTQYF
-	-	TRBV14	TRBJ2-7	TGTGCCAGCAGCCAAGGGGGGAGGGACAGACGTCCCTACGAGCAGTACTTC	CASSQGGRDRRPYEQYF
-	TRBD2	TRBV7-9	TRBJ2-5	TGTGCCAGCAGCGGTGGACTAGCGGGGTTCCAAGAGACCCAGTACTTC	CASSGGLAGFQETQYF
once	-	TRBV7-2	TRBJ2-7	TGTGCCAGCAGCTTAGAGGGGCGCAACGAGCAGTACTTC	CASSLEGRNEQYF
-	TRBD1	TRBV11-2	TRBJ1-3	TGTGCCAGCAGCGCGCAGGGGGAGGGAAACACCATATATTTT	CASSAQGEGNTIYF
-	-	TRBV2	TRBJ2-7	TGTGCCAGCAGGACCAACACTCATGGGGCCTACGAGCAGTACTTC	CASRTNTHGAYEQYF
few	-	TRBV5-1	TRBJ2-3	TGCGCCAGCAGCTTGGATCGGGGCACAGATACGCAGTATTTT	CASSLDRGTDTQYF
few	TRBD2	TRBV12-5	TRBJ2-7	TGTGCTAGTGGTTTAAAAAGACTAGCGGGAGGGCCTGGCGAGCAGTACTTC	CASGLKRLAGGPGEQYF
-	-	TRBV27	TRBJ2-1	TGTGCCAGCAGAAGGGGGGGCTCCTACAATGAGCAGTTCTTC	CASRRGGSYNEQFF
-	-	TRBV28	TRBJ2-6	TGTGCCAGCATCGATCTGAGCTCTGGGGCCAACGTCCTGACTTTC	CASIDLSSGANVLTF
-	-	TRBV28	TRBJ1-3	TGTGCCAGCACCCGGGGGGGACTTTCTGGAAACACCATATATTTT	CASTRGGLSGNTIYF
-	-	TRBV28	TRBJ2-7	TGTGCCAGCAGTTCCCCGCGACCCCTCGGGATGTACGAGCAGTACTTC	CASSSPRPLGMYEQYF
once	TRBD1	TRBV29-1	TRBJ2-7	TGCAGCGTTCAGACAGGGGGCGCTTCCTACGAGCAGTACTTC	CSVQTGGASYEQYF
-	-	TRBV18	TRBJ2-2	TGTGCCAGCTCACCCGACCGAACCAACACCGGGGAGCTGTTTTTT	CASSPDRTNTGELFF
-	TRBD2	TRBV10-3	TRBJ2-3	TGTGCCACCAAGTGGACTAGCTCTTCAGATACGCAGTATTTT	CATKWTSSSDTQYF
-	-	TRBV11-2	TRBJ2-3	TGTGCCAGCAGCCGAACTTATACTAGTTTCCCCGACACAGATACGCAGTATTTT	CASSRTYTSFPDTDTQYF
-	-	TRBV4-1	TRBJ1-2	TGCGCCAGGGAAGTCCGGGGTCCAGGAGACTATGGCTACACCTTC	CAREVRGPGDYGYTF
-	-	TRBV29-1	TRBJ1-1	TGCAGCGTTGAAAAAGCCCGAGGAGCTGAAGCTTTCTTT	CSVEKARGAEAFF
-	-	TRBV7-9	TRBJ2-2	TGTGCCAGCAGTCGACCCAGGGCCACCGGGGAGCTGTTTTTT	CASSRPRATGELFF
-	-	TRBV16	TRBJ1-2	TGTGCCAGCAGCCAATCGCCGGGGAACTATGGCTACACCTTC	CASSQSPGNYGYTF